The source of this TCR beta chain is a study of technical replicates of blood from a few donors. The data were produced by immunoSEQ multiplex PCR, yet TCRdb's version contains in-frame clones alone and is incomplete. The data contain over 60,000 clones, around 93% of them seen just once; the ten biggest clones take up 0.25% to 0.3%. This clone has a handful of counts. CDR1 and CDR2 from the germline V gene are MDHEN and SYDVKM. This CDR3 is 14 amino acids long. J lost 2 bases, V lost 2 bases, and 2 bases had no gene match. The chain employs TRBV28 and TRBJ1-2; 7 bases agree with TRBD1. Sequencing was done on a sample of T cells isolated from PBMCs. The clonotype originates from a human donor in good health. The CDR3 DNA reads as TGTGCCAGCAGTTTAGGGACAGAAAACTATGGCTACACCTTC. It codes for CASSLGTENYGYTF.